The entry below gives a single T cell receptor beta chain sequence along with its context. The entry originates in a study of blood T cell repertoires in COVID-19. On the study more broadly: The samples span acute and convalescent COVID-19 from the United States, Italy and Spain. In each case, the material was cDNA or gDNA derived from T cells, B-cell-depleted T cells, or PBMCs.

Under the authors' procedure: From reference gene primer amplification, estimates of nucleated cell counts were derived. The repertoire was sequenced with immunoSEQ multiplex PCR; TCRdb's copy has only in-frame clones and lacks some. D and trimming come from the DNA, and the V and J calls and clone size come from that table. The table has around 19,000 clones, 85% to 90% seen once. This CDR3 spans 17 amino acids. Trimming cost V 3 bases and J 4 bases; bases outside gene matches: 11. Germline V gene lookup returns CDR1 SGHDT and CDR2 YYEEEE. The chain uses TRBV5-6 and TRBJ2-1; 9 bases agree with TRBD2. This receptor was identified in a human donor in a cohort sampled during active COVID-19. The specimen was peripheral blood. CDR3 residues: CASSWEGAGGQYNEQFF. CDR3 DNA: TGTGCCAGCAGCTGGGAAGGGGCGGGAGGGCAATACAATGAGCAGTTCTTC.